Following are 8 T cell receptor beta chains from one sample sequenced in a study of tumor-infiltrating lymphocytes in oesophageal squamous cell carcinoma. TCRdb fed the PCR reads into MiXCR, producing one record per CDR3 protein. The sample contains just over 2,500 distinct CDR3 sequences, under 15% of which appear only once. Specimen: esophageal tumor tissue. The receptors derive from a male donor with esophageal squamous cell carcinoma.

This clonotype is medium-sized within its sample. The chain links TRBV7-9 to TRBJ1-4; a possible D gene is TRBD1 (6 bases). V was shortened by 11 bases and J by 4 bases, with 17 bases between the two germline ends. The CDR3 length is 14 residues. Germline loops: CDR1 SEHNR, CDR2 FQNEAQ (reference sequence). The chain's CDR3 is CAVSQGQVNEKLFF. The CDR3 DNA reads TGTGCCGTTTCACAGGGCCAGGTTAATGAAAAACTGTTTTTT.

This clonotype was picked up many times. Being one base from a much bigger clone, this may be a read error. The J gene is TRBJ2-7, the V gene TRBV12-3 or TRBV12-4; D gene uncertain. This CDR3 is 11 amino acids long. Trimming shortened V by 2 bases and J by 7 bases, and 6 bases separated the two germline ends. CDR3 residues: CASSLRDEQYF. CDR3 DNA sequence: TGTGCCAGCAGTTTAAGGGATGAGCAGTACTTC.

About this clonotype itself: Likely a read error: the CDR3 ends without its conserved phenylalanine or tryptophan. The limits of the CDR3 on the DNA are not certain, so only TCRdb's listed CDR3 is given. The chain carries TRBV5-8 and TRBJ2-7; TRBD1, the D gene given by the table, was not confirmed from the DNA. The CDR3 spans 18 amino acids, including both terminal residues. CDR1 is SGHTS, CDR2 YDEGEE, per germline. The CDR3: CASSYPVGGIYYGYTFGS.

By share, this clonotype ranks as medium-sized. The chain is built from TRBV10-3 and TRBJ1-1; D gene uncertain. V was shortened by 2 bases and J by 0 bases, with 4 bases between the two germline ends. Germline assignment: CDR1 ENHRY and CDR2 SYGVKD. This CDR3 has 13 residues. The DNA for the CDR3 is TGTGCCATCAGTGAGAATTTGAACACTGAAGCTTTCTTT. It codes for CAISENLNTEAFF.

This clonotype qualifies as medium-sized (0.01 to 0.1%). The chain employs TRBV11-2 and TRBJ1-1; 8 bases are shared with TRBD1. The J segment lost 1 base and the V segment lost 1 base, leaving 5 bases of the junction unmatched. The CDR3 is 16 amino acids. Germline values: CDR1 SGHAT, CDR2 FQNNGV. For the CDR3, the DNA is TGTGCCAGCAGCTTAGCCATCGGACAGGGGAACACTGAAGCTTTCTTT. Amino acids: CASSLAIGQGNTEAFF.

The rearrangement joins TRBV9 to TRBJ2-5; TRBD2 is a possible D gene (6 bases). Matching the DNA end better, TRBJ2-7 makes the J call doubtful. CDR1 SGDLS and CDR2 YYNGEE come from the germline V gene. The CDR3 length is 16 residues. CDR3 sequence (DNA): TGTGCCAGCAGCGTAGGGCAAGGGGCGGGACGATACGAGCAGTACTTC. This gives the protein CASSVGQGAGRYEQYF.

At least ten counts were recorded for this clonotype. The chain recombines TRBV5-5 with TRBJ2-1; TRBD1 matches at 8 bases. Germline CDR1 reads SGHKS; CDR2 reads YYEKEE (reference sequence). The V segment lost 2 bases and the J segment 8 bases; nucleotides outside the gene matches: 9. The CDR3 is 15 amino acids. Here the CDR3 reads CASSFGDRGIDEQFF. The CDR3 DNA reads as TGTGCCAGCAGCTTTGGTGACAGGGGTATCGATGAGCAGTTCTTC.

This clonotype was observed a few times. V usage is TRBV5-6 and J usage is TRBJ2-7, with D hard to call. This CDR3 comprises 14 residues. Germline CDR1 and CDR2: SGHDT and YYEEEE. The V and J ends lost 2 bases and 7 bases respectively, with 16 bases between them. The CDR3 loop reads CASSFPQIHNEQYF. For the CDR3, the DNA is TGTGCCAGCAGCTTCCCACAAATACACAATGAGCAGTACTTC. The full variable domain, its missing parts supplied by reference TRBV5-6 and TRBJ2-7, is DAGVTQSPTHLIKTRGQQVTLRCSPKSGHDTVSWYQQALGQGPQFIFQYYEEEERQRGNFPDRFSGHQFPNYSSELNVNALLLGDSALYLCASSFPQIHNEQYFGPGTRLTVT.